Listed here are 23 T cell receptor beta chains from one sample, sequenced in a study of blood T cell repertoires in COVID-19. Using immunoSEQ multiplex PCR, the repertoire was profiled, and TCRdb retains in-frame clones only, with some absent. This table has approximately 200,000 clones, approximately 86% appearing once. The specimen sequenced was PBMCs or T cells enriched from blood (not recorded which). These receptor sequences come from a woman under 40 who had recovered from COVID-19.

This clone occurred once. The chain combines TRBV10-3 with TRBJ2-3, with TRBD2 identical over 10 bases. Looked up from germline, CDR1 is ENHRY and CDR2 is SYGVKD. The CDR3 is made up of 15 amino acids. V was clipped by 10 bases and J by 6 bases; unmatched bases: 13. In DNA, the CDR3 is TGTGCCACTACGGCCCAAGCGGGAGGGCCCGATACGCAGTATTTT. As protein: CATTAQAGGPDTQYF.

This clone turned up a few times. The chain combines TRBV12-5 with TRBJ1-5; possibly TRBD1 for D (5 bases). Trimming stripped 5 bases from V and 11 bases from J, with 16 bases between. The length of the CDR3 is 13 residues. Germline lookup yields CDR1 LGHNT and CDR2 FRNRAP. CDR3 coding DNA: TGTGCTAGTGGTCCGGGGGGGAATTCGGCCCAGCATTTT. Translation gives CASGPGGNSAQHF.

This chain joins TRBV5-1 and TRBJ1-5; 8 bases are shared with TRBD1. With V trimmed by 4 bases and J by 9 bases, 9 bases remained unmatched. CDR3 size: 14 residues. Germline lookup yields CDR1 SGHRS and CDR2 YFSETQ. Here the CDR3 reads CASSAGTGEWPQHF. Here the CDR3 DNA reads TGCGCCAGCAGCGCTGGGACAGGTGAATGGCCCCAGCATTTT.

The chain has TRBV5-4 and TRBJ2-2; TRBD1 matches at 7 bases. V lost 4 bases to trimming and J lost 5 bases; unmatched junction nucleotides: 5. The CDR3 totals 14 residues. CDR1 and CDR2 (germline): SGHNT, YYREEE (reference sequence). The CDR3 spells CASSTGTATGELFF. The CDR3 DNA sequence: TGTGCCAGCAGCACTGGGACAGCAACCGGGGAGCTGTTTTTT.

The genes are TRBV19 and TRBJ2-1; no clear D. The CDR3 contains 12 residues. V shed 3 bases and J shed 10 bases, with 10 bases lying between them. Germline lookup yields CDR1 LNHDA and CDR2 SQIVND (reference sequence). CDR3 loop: CASSIGLREQFF. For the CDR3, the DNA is TGTGCCAGTAGTATCGGGTTACGGGAGCAGTTCTTC.

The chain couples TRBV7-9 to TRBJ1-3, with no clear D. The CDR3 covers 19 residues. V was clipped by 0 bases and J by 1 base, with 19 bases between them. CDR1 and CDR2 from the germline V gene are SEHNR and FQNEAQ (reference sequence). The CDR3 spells CASSLALGGTWTSGNTIYF. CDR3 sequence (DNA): TGTGCCAGCAGCTTAGCCCTGGGAGGCACCTGGACTTCTGGAAACACCATATATTTT.

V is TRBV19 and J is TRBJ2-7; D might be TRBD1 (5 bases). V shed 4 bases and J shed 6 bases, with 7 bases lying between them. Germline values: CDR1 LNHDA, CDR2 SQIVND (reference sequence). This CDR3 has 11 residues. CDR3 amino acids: CASSKRGEQYF. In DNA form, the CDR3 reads TGTGCCAGTAGTAAAAGGGGCGAGCAGTACTTC.

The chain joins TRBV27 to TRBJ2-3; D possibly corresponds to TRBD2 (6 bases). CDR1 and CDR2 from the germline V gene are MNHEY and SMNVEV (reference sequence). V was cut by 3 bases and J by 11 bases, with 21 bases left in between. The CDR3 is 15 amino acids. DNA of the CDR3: TGTGCCAGCAGTTTCCCCGGTATTTCGGGGGTTAGGCAGTATTTT. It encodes CASSFPGISGVRQYF.

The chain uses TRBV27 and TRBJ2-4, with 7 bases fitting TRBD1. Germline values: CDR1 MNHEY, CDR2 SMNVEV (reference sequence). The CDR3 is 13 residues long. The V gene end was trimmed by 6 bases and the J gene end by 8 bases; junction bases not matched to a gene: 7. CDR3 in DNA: TGTGCCAGCAGAACAGGGGATCGGGACATTCAGTACTTC. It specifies CASRTGDRDIQYF.

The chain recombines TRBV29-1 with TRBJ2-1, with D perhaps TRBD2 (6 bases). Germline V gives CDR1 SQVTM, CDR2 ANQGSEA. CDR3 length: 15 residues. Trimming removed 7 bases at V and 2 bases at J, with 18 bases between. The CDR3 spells CSAFSGTATYNEQFF. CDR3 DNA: TGCAGCGCTTTTTCCGGGACTGCAACCTACAATGAGCAGTTCTTC.

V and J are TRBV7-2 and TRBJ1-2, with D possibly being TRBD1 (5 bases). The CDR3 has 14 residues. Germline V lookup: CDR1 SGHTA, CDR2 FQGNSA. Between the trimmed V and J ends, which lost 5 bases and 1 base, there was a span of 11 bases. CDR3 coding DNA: TGTGCCAGCAGCCCGACAGTTAATAACTATGGCTACACCTTC. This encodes CASSPTVNNYGYTF.

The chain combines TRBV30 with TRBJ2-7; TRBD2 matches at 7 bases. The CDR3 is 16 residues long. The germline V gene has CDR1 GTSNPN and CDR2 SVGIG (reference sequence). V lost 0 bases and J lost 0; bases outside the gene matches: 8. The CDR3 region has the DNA TGTGCCTGGAGTGTACTATCTAGCGGAGGCTCCTACGAGCAGTACTTC. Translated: CAWSVLSSGGSYEQYF.

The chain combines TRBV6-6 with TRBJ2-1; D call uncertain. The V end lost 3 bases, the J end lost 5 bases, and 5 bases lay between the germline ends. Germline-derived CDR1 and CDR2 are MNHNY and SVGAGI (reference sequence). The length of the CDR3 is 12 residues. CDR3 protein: CASSYSDNEQFF. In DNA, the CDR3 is TGTGCCAGCAGTTATTCAGACAATGAGCAGTTCTTC.

CDR3 sequence (DNA): TGTGCCAGCAGCTTTGGACAGGAAGAGACCCAGTACTTC. It specifies CASSFGQEETQYF. V usage is TRBV7-2 and J usage is TRBJ2-5, with 7 bases fitting TRBD1. Germline V gene sequence: CDR1 SGHTA, CDR2 FQGNSA. CDR3 length equals 13 residues. Trimming took 3 bases from V and 3 from J; bases not matched to a gene: 1.

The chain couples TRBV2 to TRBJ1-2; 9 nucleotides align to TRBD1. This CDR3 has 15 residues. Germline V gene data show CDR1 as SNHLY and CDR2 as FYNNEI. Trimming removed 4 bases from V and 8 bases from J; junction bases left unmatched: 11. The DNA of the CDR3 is TGTGCCAGCAGTGGTCCCGGGACAGGGCTTCGAGGCTACACCTTC. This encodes CASSGPGTGLRGYTF.

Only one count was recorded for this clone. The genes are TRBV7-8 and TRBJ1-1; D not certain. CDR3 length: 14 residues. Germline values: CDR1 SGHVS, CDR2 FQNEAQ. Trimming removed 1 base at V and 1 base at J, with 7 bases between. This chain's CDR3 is CASSLVTGNTEAFF. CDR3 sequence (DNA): TGTGCCAGCAGCTTAGTCACTGGGAACACTGAAGCTTTCTTT.

This CDR3 reads CATCGGLSRNEQFF. CDR3 in DNA: TGCGCCACCTGCGGGGGACTCTCCAGGAATGAGCAGTTCTTC. V and J are TRBV23-1 and TRBJ2-1, with 7 nucleotides matching TRBD2. TRBV23-1 is annotated as an ORF whose role is uncertain. The V gene end was trimmed by 10 bases and the J gene end by 7 bases; junction bases not matched to a gene: 13. This CDR3 spans 14 amino acids.

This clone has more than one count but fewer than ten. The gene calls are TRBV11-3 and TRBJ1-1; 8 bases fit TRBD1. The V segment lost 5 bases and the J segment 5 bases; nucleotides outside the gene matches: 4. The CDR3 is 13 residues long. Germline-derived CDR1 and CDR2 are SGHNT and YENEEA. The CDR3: CASSPRTGTEAFF. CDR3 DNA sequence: TGTGCCAGCAGCCCCCGGACAGGGACTGAAGCTTTCTTT.

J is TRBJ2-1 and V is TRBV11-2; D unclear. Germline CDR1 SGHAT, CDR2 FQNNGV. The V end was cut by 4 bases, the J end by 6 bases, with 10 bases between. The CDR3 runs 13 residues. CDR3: CASSSRSVNEQFF. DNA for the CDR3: TGTGCCAGCAGCTCGCGGTCCGTCAATGAGCAGTTCTTC.

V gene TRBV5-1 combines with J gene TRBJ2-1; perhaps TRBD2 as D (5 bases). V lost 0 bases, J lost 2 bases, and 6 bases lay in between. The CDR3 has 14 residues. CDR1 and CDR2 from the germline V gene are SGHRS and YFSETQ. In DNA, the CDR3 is TGCGCCAGCAGCTTGGGGGAGACCTACAATGAGCAGTTCTTC. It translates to CASSLGETYNEQFF.

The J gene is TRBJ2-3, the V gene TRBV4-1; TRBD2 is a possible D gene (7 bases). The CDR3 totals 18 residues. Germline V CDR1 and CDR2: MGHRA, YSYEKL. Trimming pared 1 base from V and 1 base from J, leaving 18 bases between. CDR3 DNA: TGCGCCAGCAGCCAAGGGGGCATAACGGGGGGCCGCACAGATACGCAGTATTTT. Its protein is CASSQGGITGGRTDTQYF.

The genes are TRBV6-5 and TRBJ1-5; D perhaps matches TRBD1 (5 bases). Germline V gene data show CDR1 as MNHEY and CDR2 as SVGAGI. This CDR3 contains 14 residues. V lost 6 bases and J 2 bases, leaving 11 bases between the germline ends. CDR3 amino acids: CASRVRVGNQPQHF. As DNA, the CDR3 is TGTGCCAGCAGAGTCAGGGTGGGCAATCAGCCCCAGCATTTT.

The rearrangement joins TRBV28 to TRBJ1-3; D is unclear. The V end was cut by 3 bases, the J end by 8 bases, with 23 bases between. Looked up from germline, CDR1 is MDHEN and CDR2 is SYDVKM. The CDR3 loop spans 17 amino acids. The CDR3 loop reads CASSFRPVGAPWDTIYF. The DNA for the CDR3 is TGTGCCAGCAGTTTTCGCCCCGTGGGCGCTCCCTGGGACACCATATATTTT.